One sample yielded the 29 T cell receptor beta chains listed below, sequenced in a study of cytotoxic CD8 clonotypes in ibrutinib-treated CLL. TCRdb keeps only in-frame clones here, not all; method: immunoSEQ multiplex PCR. The sample holds approximately 350,000 clones, 67% seen once. Sample: PBMCs, taken after 36 months of ibrutinib treatment. These receptors originate from a human donor with chronic lymphocytic leukemia.

In DNA, the CDR3 is TGTGCCAGCAGTCCGAGGGGGGCCCCCTCTAACTATGGCTACACCTTC. This gives the protein CASSPRGAPSNYGYTF. The V and J genes are TRBV27 and TRBJ1-2; TRBD1 is a possible D gene (6 bases). The germline V gene encodes CDR1 MNHEY and CDR2 SMNVEV (reference sequence). CDR3 length: 16 amino acids. Trimming took 5 bases from V and 0 from J, leaving 16 bases between them.

The J gene is TRBJ2-1, the V gene TRBV6-6; 7 nucleotides agree with TRBD2. The germline V gene has CDR1 MNHNY and CDR2 SVGAGI (reference sequence). J was trimmed by 8 bases and V by 2 bases; bases with no gene match: 6. The CDR3 runs to 14 residues. CDR3 sequence (DNA): TGTGCCAGCAGTTACGGGCTAGCGGTCCATGAGCAGTTCTTC. This sequence encodes CASSYGLAVHEQFF.

This clone was counted a few times. The chain uses TRBV2 and TRBJ2-1, with unresolved D. Between the trimmed V and J ends, which lost 4 bases and 10 bases, there was a span of 8 bases. The CDR3 runs to 11 residues. The germline CDR1 and CDR2 sequences are SNHLY and FYNNEI. CDR3: CASSARKEQFF. CDR3 bases: TGTGCCAGCAGTGCTCGGAAGGAGCAGTTCTTC. Looking up the rest from reference TRBV2 and TRBJ2-1 gives the full variable domain: EPEVTQTPSHQVTQMGQEVILRCVPISNHLYFYWYRQILGQKVEFLVSFYNNEISEKSEIFDDQFSVERPDGSNFTLKIRSTKLEDSAMYFCASSARKEQFFGPGTRLTVL.

This chain links TRBV6-5 with TRBJ2-7; 7 nucleotides agree with TRBD1. The CDR3 has 13 amino acids. Germline CDR1 MNHEY, CDR2 SVGAGI. V lost 2 bases to trimming and J lost 6 bases; unmatched junction nucleotides: 4. CDR3 sequence (DNA): TGTGCCAGCAGTTACGGAAACAGGGGCGAGCAGTACTTC. It specifies CASSYGNRGEQYF.

This chain uses TRBV11-2 with TRBJ2-1; the match to TRBD2 covers 7 bases. Germline lookup yields CDR1 SGHAT and CDR2 FQNNGV. This CDR3 spans 16 amino acids. V trimming: 2 bases; J trimming: 5 bases; junction bases outside the gene matches: 9. The CDR3 sequence: CASSLWLASGNNEQFF. DNA for the CDR3: TGTGCCAGCAGCTTATGGTTGGCTAGCGGAAACAATGAGCAGTTCTTC.

This clone occurred once. CDR3 bases: TGTGCCATCAAGGACAGGGGGGTCACTGAAGCTTTCTTT. Its translation is CAIKDRGVTEAFF. This chain joins TRBV10-3 and TRBJ1-1; TRBD1 aligns across 10 bases. The CDR3 is made up of 13 amino acids. The V and J ends lost 7 bases and 4 bases, in that order; junction bases with no gene match: 3. The germline gives CDR1 ENHRY, CDR2 SYGVKD.

The rearrangement uses TRBV4-1 and TRBJ2-3; 9 nucleotides agree with TRBD2. The CDR3 has 16 residues. Germline V gene sequence: CDR1 MGHRA, CDR2 YSYEKL. V was pared by 4 bases and J by 4 bases, with 9 bases of the junction left unmatched. The CDR3 reads CASSPLLAGVADTQYF. The CDR3 DNA sequence: TGCGCCAGCAGCCCATTATTAGCGGGAGTAGCAGATACGCAGTATTTT.

The chain has TRBV7-8 and TRBJ1-1, with D maybe TRBD1 (6 bases). The CDR3 extends over 12 amino acids. Trimming pared 3 bases from V and 5 bases from J, leaving 7 bases between. CDR1 is SGHVS and CDR2 is FQNEAQ in the germline V gene. The CDR3 DNA reads as TGTGCCAGCAGCTTCACAGGGACTGAAGCTTTCTTT. It translates to CASSFTGTEAFF.

The chain uses TRBV29-1 and TRBJ2-5, with TRBD1 matching over 7 bases. CDR1 is SQVTM and CDR2 is ANQGSEA in the germline V gene. After removal of 8 bases from V and 5 bases from J, the junction contained 11 bases not matched to a gene. The length of the CDR3 is 13 residues. This CDR3 reads CSRRGGSGETQYF. The CDR3, as DNA: TGCAGCCGCAGAGGGGGCTCCGGGGAGACCCAGTACTTC.

This sequence joins TRBV6-5 and TRBJ2-7; D is uncertain. Trimming removed 5 bases from V and 2 bases from J, with 4 bases in between. This CDR3 region has 11 residues. Germline V gene data show CDR1 as MNHEY and CDR2 as SVGAGI. The CDR3 DNA follows: TGTGCCAGCAGTCAAGCCTACGAGCAGTACTTC. This sequence encodes CASSQAYEQYF.

The V and J genes are TRBV28 and TRBJ2-5, with TRBD2 matching 13 bases. The CDR3 loop spans 14 amino acids. The germline CDR1 and CDR2 sequences are MDHEN and SYDVKM. With V trimmed by 10 bases and J by 4 bases, 6 bases remained unmatched. The CDR3 coding sequence is TGTGCCACAGAACGACTAGCGGGAGGAGAGACCCAGTACTTC. Amino acid sequence: CATERLAGGETQYF.

This sequence joins TRBV29-1 and TRBJ2-1; TRBD2 matches at 7 bases. Trimming cost V 5 bases and J 0 bases; bases outside gene matches: 7. CDR1 and CDR2 from the germline V gene are SQVTM and ANQGSEA. This CDR3 is 15 amino acids long. The DNA of the CDR3 is TGCAGCGTTTTAGCGGGCCTTAGCTCCTACAATGAGCAGTTCTTC. It codes for CSVLAGLSSYNEQFF.

The rearrangement joins TRBV10-3 to TRBJ2-2, with TRBD1 matching over 7 bases. This CDR3 region has 14 residues. The germline CDR1 and CDR2 sequences are ENHRY and SYGVKD. J lost 6 bases, V lost 2 bases, and 3 bases had no gene match. CDR3 sequence reads: CAISERQGAGELFF. CDR3 in DNA: TGTGCCATCAGTGAGCGGCAGGGGGCCGGGGAGCTGTTTTTT.

This clone has only a few counts. J is TRBJ2-1 and V is TRBV10-1; the D is unclear. In germline, CDR1 is WNHNN, CDR2 SYGVQD (reference sequence). Deletions cut 0 bases from V and 2 bases from J, with 5 bases between. There are 14 residues in the CDR3. In DNA, the CDR3 is TGCGCCAGCAGTGAGTCGGGGACCTACAATGAGCAGTTCTTC. Residues: CASSESGTYNEQFF.

J is TRBJ1-5 and V is TRBV2, with D unclear. Germline V CDR1 and CDR2: SNHLY, FYNNEI. The CDR3 extends over 16 amino acids. V was cut by 3 bases and J by 1 base, with 13 bases left in between. CDR3 sequence: CASSEVSGSSNQPQHF. For the CDR3, the DNA is TGTGCCAGCAGTGAGGTATCGGGTTCCAGCAATCAGCCCCAGCATTTT.

The rearrangement uses TRBV2 and TRBJ1-5, with TRBD1 matching 9 bases. J lost 7 bases, V lost 2 bases, and 3 bases had no gene match. Germline values: CDR1 SNHLY, CDR2 FYNNEI. The CDR3 has 14 amino acids. The CDR3 sequence is CASSELTGGQPQHF. The CDR3 nucleotides are TGTGCCAGCAGTGAACTAACAGGGGGCCAGCCCCAGCATTTT.

This clone was counted once. This chain joins TRBV5-1 and TRBJ1-2; no reliable D call. The germline gives CDR1 SGHRS, CDR2 YFSETQ. The CDR3 loop spans 15 amino acids. Between the trimmed V and J ends, which lost 5 bases and 4 bases, there was a span of 18 bases. The CDR3 spells CASRIVSSGSYGYTF. The CDR3 DNA is TGCGCCAGCAGGATCGTGAGTTCGGGTTCCTATGGCTACACCTTC.

CDR3 in amino acids: CSARQGAAEAFF. CDR3 bases: TGCAGCGCGCGACAGGGGGCCGCTGAAGCTTTCTTT. The rearrangement uses TRBV29-1 and TRBJ1-1, with TRBD1 identical over 10 bases. The CDR3 extends over 12 amino acids. Germline assignment: CDR1 SQVTM and CDR2 ANQGSEA. J gave up 6 bases and V 7 bases, and 5 bases lay outside the gene matches.

This chain connects TRBV18 to TRBJ2-5; either TRBD1 or TRBD2 may supply D (5 bases each). This CDR3 is built from 12 residues. The germline CDR1 and CDR2 sequences are KGHSH and LQKENI. V lost 2 bases and J 4 bases, leaving 5 bases between the germline ends. Here the CDR3 reads CASSPGTETQYF. The CDR3 coding sequence is TGTGCCAGCTCACCAGGGACAGAGACCCAGTACTTC.

The rearrangement uses TRBV5-4 and TRBJ1-2, with D perhaps matching TRBD1 (5 bases). The CDR3 length is 14 residues. Per germline, CDR1 SGHNT and CDR2 YYREEE (reference sequence). V was pared by 2 bases and J by 3 bases, with 11 bases between. The chain's CDR3 is CASSFTGDHYGYTF. Here the CDR3 DNA reads TGTGCCAGCAGCTTCACGGGGGATCACTATGGCTACACCTTC.

The rearrangement uses TRBV29-1 and TRBJ1-4; D possibly corresponds to TRBD1 (6 bases). Trimming removed 6 bases from V and 4 bases from J, with 12 bases in between. The CDR3 extends over 13 amino acids. Germline CDR1 SQVTM, CDR2 ANQGSEA. The CDR3 reads CSVRGSYNEKLFF. The CDR3 nucleotides read TGCAGCGTGAGGGGGTCGTATAATGAAAAACTGTTTTTT. Together with reference TRBV29-1 and TRBJ1-4, the CDR3 gives the full variable domain: SAVISQKPSRDICQRGTSLTIQCQVDSQVTMMFWYRQQPGQSLTLIATANQGSEATYESGFVIDKFPISRPNLTFSTLTVSNMSPEDSSIYLCSVRGSYNEKLFFGSGTQLSVL.

The rearrangement uses TRBV9 and TRBJ2-7, with D unclear. The CDR3 is 13 residues long. V lost 4 bases and J lost 6, with 14 bases in between. Looked up from germline, CDR1 is SGDLS and CDR2 is YYNGEE. As DNA, the CDR3 is TGTGCCAGCAGCTCCATGCAAGCAGGCGAGCAGTACTTC. This sequence encodes CASSSMQAGEQYF.

This rearrangement joins TRBV18 to TRBJ2-7; 8 nucleotides align to TRBD2. The length of the CDR3 is 16 residues. V lost 5 bases, J lost 2 bases, and 11 bases stayed unmatched. Germline CDR1 is KGHSH and CDR2 is LQKENI. CDR3 nucleotide sequence: TGTGCCAGCTCAAGTGGAGGATCGGGAGGGGCCTACGAGCAGTACTTC. It specifies CASSSGGSGGAYEQYF.

In this sample, this clone turned up a few times. The chain has TRBV15 and TRBJ1-6; D gene uncertain. This CDR3 comprises 14 residues. Germline V gives CDR1 LNHNV, CDR2 YYDKDF (reference sequence). V lost 3 bases and J 8 bases, leaving 11 bases between the germline ends. CDR3 nucleotides: TGTGCCACCAGCAGTCGGAGGGATCATTCACCCCTCCACTTT. Translated, it gives CATSSRRDHSPLHF.

This clone is a singleton in its sample. The chain joins TRBV2 to TRBJ2-1; a weak D match, TRBD1 (6 bases). V was cut by 7 bases and J by 1 base, with 14 bases left in between. Germline CDR1 reads SNHLY; CDR2 reads FYNNEI. The CDR3 totals 15 residues. Here the CDR3 DNA reads TGTGCCAGCAAAGGACAGACACTTTCCTACAATGAGCAGTTCTTC. Its translation: CASKGQTLSYNEQFF.

The V call is TRBV29-1, the J call TRBJ2-7; D uncertain. The V end was cut by 2 bases, the J end by 1 base, with 6 bases between. The CDR3 contains 12 residues. CDR1 is SQVTM, CDR2 ANQGSEA, per germline. The CDR3 is CSVEQNSYEQYF. The CDR3 nucleotides are TGCAGCGTTGAACAGAATTCCTACGAGCAGTACTTC.

Only one count was recorded for this clone. This chain uses TRBV4-1 with TRBJ2-5, with D unresolved. Germline CDR1 MGHRA, CDR2 YSYEKL. The CDR3 length is 13 residues. Trimming cost V 1 base and J 5 bases, with 8 bases left between them. The CDR3 DNA reads as TGCGCCAGCAGCCAAGTCTCGAGGGAGACCCAGTACTTC. Its translation is CASSQVSRETQYF.

V is TRBV11-2 and J is TRBJ1-4; D is unclear. V was cut by 0 bases and J by 4 bases, with 9 bases left in between. The CDR3 runs 15 residues. Germline CDR1 reads SGHAT; CDR2 reads FQNNGV. The CDR3 sequence is CASSLDWQLNEKLFF. DNA of the CDR3: TGTGCCAGCAGCTTAGATTGGCAGCTTAATGAAAAACTGTTTTTT.

This chain uses TRBV11-3 with TRBJ2-7; a weak D match, TRBD2 (6 bases). Trimming removed 5 bases at V and 6 bases at J, with 26 bases between. The CDR3 spans 17 residues. Per the germline V gene, CDR1 is SGHNT and CDR2 is YENEEA. The CDR3 DNA reads TGTGCCAGCAGCCCAACCGGGACGGAGGGGAGAGGCAGCGAGCAGTACTTC. This sequence encodes CASSPTGTEGRGSEQYF. Using reference TRBV11-3 and TRBJ2-7 for the parts outside the CDR3, the full variable domain is EAGVVQSPRYKIIEKKQPVAFWCNPISGHNTLYWYLQNLGQGPELLIRYENEEAVDDSQLPKDRFSAERLKGVDSTLKIQPAELGDSAVYLCASSPTGTEGRGSEQYFGPGTRLTVT.